These 7 T cell receptor beta chains came from one sample sequenced in a study of blood T cell repertoires in COVID-19 (dated by TCRdb to the early 2020s). Libraries were built with the immunoSEQ multiplex PCR assay. TCRdb carries this immuneACCESS record with in-frame sequences only. Its versions omit some clonotypes, under half of them owing to an unresolved V gene in the studies checked, with the rest unexplained. The table for this sample lists around 120,000 clones; over 70% of them were counted only once. The ten largest clonotypes hold about 2% of the sample. What was sequenced was peripheral blood. The receptor set was obtained from a man between 65 and 80 years old with acute or convalescent COVID-19.

This rearrangement joins TRBV7-2 to TRBJ1-2, with D perhaps matching TRBD1 (5 bases). CDR1 and CDR2 (germline): SGHTA, FQGNSA. This CDR3 has 12 amino acids. V shed 10 bases and J shed 2 bases, with 11 bases lying between them. In DNA form, the CDR3 reads TGTGCCATTACTAAGGGGAACTATGGCTACACCTTC. Translation: CAITKGNYGYTF.

The gene calls are TRBV9 and TRBJ1-2; D is possibly TRBD1 (6 bases). The germline V gene has CDR1 SGDLS and CDR2 YYNGEE. Trimming cost V 6 bases and J 8 bases, with 11 bases left between them. CDR3 length: 11 residues. The chain's CDR3 is CASNGGEGYTF. DNA of the CDR3: TGTGCCAGCAATGGGGGCGAAGGCTACACCTTC.

The chain joins TRBV5-1 to TRBJ1-1; 7 nucleotides agree with TRBD1. This CDR3 has 13 residues. Germline V gene lookup returns CDR1 SGHRS and CDR2 YFSETQ. V trimming: 4 bases; J trimming: 7 bases; junction bases outside the gene matches: 7. As DNA, the CDR3 is TGCGCCAGCAGCCTTGACAGGGTGGGTGAAGCTTTCTTT. Amino acids: CASSLDRVGEAFF.

This rearrangement joins TRBV9 to TRBJ2-1, with 9 nucleotides matching TRBD2. The length of the CDR3 is 16 residues. The germline V gene has CDR1 SGDLS and CDR2 YYNGEE. V was pared by 6 bases and J by 9 bases, with 16 bases of the junction left unmatched. For the CDR3, the DNA is TGTGCCAGCACCCCCCCTGGGCGGGGGGGAGGGGGTGAGCAGTTCTTC. As protein: CASTPPGRGGGGEQFF.

The V call is TRBV2, the J call TRBJ1-5; D is perhaps TRBD1 (5 bases). The CDR3 sequence is 15 residues long. The V gene lost 4 bases and the J gene lost 0 bases, with 10 bases spanning the gap. Germline CDR1 and CDR2: SNHLY and FYNNEI. The CDR3 sequence: CASSVGRRSNQPQHF. Written as DNA, the CDR3 is TGTGCCAGCAGTGTGGGGCGGCGTAGCAATCAGCCCCAGCATTTT.

The V gene is TRBV5-1, the J gene TRBJ1-1; D ambiguous. V was clipped by 4 bases and J by 8 bases, with 15 bases between them. The CDR3 runs 13 residues. CDR1 is SGHRS, CDR2 YFSETQ, per germline. The CDR3 bases are TGCGCCAGCAGCGAGGGCGGGCCATCAGAAGCTTTCTTT. Its translation: CASSEGGPSEAFF.

This clone has more than one count but fewer than ten. This rearrangement joins TRBV10-3 to TRBJ1-2, with 9 bases aligning to TRBD1. The V gene end was trimmed by 6 bases and the J gene end by 8 bases; junction bases not matched to a gene: 4. CDR1 and CDR2 (germline): ENHRY, SYGVKD. This CDR3 is built from 12 residues. As DNA, the CDR3 is TGTGCCATCAGCAGGACAGGGGAAGGCTACACCTTC. Protein product: CAISRTGEGYTF.